These 2 T cell receptor beta chains were all obtained from the same sample, sequenced in a study of naive and memory T cell subsets. General observations from the study: A few larger clonotypes appeared in naive repertoires, especially CD8, possibly memory cells re-expressing CD45RA.

Two oligonucleotides, mixed equimolar, formed the beta constant-region primer covering TRBC1 and TRBC2. Nested alpha and beta constant-region primers with the SP2 primer drove four PCR rounds on ligated cDNA. TCRdb independently ran MiXCR on the UMI-ligation and nested PCR reads; one entry per CDR3 protein. The table has over 80,000 distinct CDR3 sequences, about 11% seen once; the top ten hold about 0.14%. The antigens for these receptors are not known. The material sequenced was naive CD4+ T cells from blood. These TCRs come from a human donor in good health.

This clonotype showed up just a few times. The rearrangement links TRBV19 to TRBJ1-2; no definite D call. In germline, CDR1 is LNHDA, CDR2 SQIVND (reference sequence). Trimming pared 2 bases from V and 8 bases from J, leaving 12 bases between. This CDR3 contains 13 residues. This CDR3 reads CASSISQKWGYTF. The DNA for the CDR3 is TGTGCCAGTAGTATATCGCAGAAATGGGGCTACACCTTC.

The CDR3 loop reads CASSLSGISTDTQYF. The CDR3 DNA sequence: TGTGCCAGCAGCTTAAGCGGTATATCCACAGATACGCAGTATTTT. The chain joins TRBV7-2 to TRBJ2-3; a weak D match, TRBD2 (5 bases). Between the trimmed V and J ends, which lost 2 bases and 2 bases, there was a span of 11 bases. From germline, CDR1 is SGHTA and CDR2 FQGNSA. CDR3 length equals 15 residues.